These 19 T cell receptor beta chains were sequenced from one sample in a study of T cells expressing NK-cell markers. TCRdb re-called the 5' RACE reads; every CDR3 protein appears as one record, without DNA. This sample's table has about 460,000 distinct CDR3 sequences. The source material was blood T cells: a sorted CD56 or NKG2C T cell subset, CD4+ or CD8+ T cells, or bulk PBMC T cells (not recorded which). Source of these receptors: a woman aged 45-65 years in good health.

The chain is built from TRBV29-1 and TRBJ2-7; TCRdb outputs TRBD1, but without DNA this stays unchecked. Germline CDR1 SQVTM, CDR2 ANQGSEA. CDR3 length equals 11 residues. The CDR3 reads CSVGHSSEQYF.

V gene TRBV12-3 or TRBV12-4 combines with J gene TRBJ1-2; TCRdb outputs TRBD1, but without DNA this stays unchecked. This CDR3 has 15 residues. CDR3 sequence reads: CASSLGGGAFYGYTF.

The J gene is TRBJ2-3, the V gene TRBV19; the D call of TRBD2 rests on TCRdb alone, since no DNA is present to check it. The CDR3 sequence is 15 residues long. Germline V gene data show CDR1 as LNHDA and CDR2 as SQIVND (reference sequence). The CDR3 loop reads CATALGTSGLDTQYF.

The CDR3 sequence: CASSSLAGWEQFF. V is TRBV5-6 and J is TRBJ2-1; absent DNA, TCRdb's TRBD2 call cannot be checked. The CDR3 spans 13 residues. Germline-derived CDR1 and CDR2 are SGHDT and YYEEEE.

V is TRBV5-1 and J is TRBJ2-1; lacking DNA, the TRBD2 call made by TCRdb goes unchecked. The CDR3 sequence is 20 residues long. Germline values: CDR1 SGHRS, CDR2 YFSETQ. The CDR3 protein is CASSPPVRDSAGGSYNEQFF.

The chain's CDR3 is CASSFRGTSTDTQYF. The V call is TRBV12-3 or TRBV12-4, the J call TRBJ2-3; TCRdb gives TRBD1 as the D gene, but with no DNA this cannot be confirmed. The CDR3 has 15 amino acids.

The chain employs TRBV11-2 and TRBJ2-7; TCRdb's D gene call, TRBD1, goes unchecked for lack of DNA. This CDR3 is 14 amino acids long. Germline CDR1 and CDR2: SGHAT and FQNNGV. The CDR3 protein is CASCPQGQVCEQYF.

The V gene is TRBV4-1, the J gene TRBJ2-4; TCRdb picks TRBD2, but there is no DNA to check that call. This CDR3 comprises 14 residues. The germline V gene encodes CDR1 MGHRA and CDR2 YSYEKL. The CDR3 region is CASSQWGRGNIQYF.

The gene calls are TRBV27 and TRBJ1-5; the D call of TRBD1 rests on TCRdb alone, since no DNA is present to check it. Germline V lookup: CDR1 MNHEY, CDR2 SMNVEV (reference sequence). The CDR3 covers 16 residues. The CDR3 protein is CASSSIGTGSNQPQHF.

V gene TRBV4-1 combines with J gene TRBJ1-2. This CDR3 comprises 14 residues. The germline V gene encodes CDR1 MGHRA and CDR2 YSYEKL. The CDR3 loop reads CASSPMTVNYGYTF.

The chain links TRBV5-1 to TRBJ2-3; no DNA is available, so the TRBD2 call from TCRdb remains unchecked. The germline V gene encodes CDR1 SGHRS and CDR2 YFSETQ. This CDR3 has 17 residues. This CDR3 reads CASSRTWTSGSLDTQYF.

This chain uses TRBV7-3 with TRBJ2-7. There are 13 residues in the CDR3. Germline loops: CDR1 SGHTA, CDR2 FQGTGA. The CDR3 sequence: CASSLRTEYEQYF.

The chain joins TRBV4-1 to TRBJ2-1; the TCRdb call, TRBD2, lacks DNA for checking. This CDR3 is built from 18 residues. Germline V CDR1 and CDR2: MGHRA, YSYEKL. This CDR3 reads CASSQEGEGTSAYNEQFF.

The rearrangement joins TRBV3-1 to TRBJ2-5. CDR3 length: 14 amino acids. CDR1 and CDR2 from the germline V gene are LGHDT and YNNKEL (reference sequence). CDR3 in amino acids: CASSQAILEETQYF.

CDR3 region: CASKASGIDIQYF. The rearrangement links TRBV5-1 to TRBJ2-4; the TRBD2 assignment by TCRdb is unverifiable without DNA. Germline CDR1 is SGHRS and CDR2 is YFSETQ. CDR3 size: 13 residues. The variable domain in full, completed from reference TRBV5-1 and TRBJ2-4, reads KAGVTQTPRYLIKTRGQQVTLSCSPISGHRSVSWYQQTPGQGLQFLFEYFSETQRNKGNFPGRFSGRQFSNSRSEMNVSTLELGDSALYLCASKASGIDIQYFGAGTRLSVL.

The rearrangement links TRBV5-1 to TRBJ1-2; TCRdb calls TRBD1, which cannot be checked without DNA. CDR1 is SGHRS and CDR2 is YFSETQ in the germline V gene. The CDR3 runs 15 residues. The CDR3 sequence: CASSLEGQGANGYTF.

V and J are TRBV14 and TRBJ1-2. The germline V gene encodes CDR1 SGHDN and CDR2 FVKESK. This CDR3 has 15 amino acids. CDR3 protein: CASSQGRGFNYGYTF.

This rearrangement joins TRBV10-3 to TRBJ2-1; TCRdb's D call, TRBD1, is unchecked because there is no DNA. The germline CDR1 and CDR2 sequences are ENHRY and SYGVKD. This CDR3 has 11 amino acids. CDR3 in amino acids: CAISERQGKFF.

The V gene is TRBV25-1, the J gene TRBJ2-1; without DNA, the TCRdb call of TRBD2 cannot be checked. CDR1 and CDR2 from the germline V gene are MGHDK and SYGVNS. The CDR3 spans 14 residues. This CDR3 is CASSSESPAGEQFF.